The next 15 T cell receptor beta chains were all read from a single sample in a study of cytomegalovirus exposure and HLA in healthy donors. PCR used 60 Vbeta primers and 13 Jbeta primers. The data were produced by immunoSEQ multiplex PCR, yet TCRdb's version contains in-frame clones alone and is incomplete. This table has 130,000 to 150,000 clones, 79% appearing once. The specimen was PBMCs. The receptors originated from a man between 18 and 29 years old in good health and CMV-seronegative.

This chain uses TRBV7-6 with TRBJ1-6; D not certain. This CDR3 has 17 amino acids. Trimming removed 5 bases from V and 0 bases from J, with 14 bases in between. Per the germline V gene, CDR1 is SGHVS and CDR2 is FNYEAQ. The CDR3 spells CASSLTSVSSYNSPLHF. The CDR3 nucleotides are TGTGCCAGCAGCCTAACAAGCGTTAGCTCCTATAATTCACCCCTCCACTTT.

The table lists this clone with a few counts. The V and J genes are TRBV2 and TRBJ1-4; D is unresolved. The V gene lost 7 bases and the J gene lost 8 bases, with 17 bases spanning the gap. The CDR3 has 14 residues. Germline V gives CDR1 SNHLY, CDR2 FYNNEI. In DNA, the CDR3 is TGTGCCAGCACCCTCGACATAGTTTTAGAAAAACTGTTTTTT. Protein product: CASTLDIVLEKLFF. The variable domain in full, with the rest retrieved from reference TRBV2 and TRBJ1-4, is EPEVTQTPSHQVTQMGQEVILRCVPISNHLYFYWYRQILGQKVEFLVSFYNNEISEKSEIFDDQFSVERPDGSNFTLKIRSTKLEDSAMYFCASTLDIVLEKLFFGSGTQLSVL.

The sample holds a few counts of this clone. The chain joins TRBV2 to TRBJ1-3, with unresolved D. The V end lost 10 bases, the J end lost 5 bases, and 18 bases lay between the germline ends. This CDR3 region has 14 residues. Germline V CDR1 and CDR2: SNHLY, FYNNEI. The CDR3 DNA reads TGTGCCACCAACCCCGGACTGGAACGAAACACCATATATTTT. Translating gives CATNPGLERNTIYF.

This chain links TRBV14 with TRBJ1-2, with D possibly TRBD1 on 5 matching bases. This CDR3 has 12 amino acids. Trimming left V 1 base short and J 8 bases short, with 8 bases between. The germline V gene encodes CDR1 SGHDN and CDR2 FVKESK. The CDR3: CASSQGGGGYTF. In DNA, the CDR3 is TGTGCCAGCAGCCAAGGGGGCGGCGGCTACACCTTC.

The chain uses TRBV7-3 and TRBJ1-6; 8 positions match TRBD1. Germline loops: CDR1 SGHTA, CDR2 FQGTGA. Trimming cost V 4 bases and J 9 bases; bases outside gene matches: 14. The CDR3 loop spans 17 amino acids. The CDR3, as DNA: TGTGCCAGCAGCTCCCGTTTAGTGGGGACAGGCGGTTCACCCCTCCACTTT. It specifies CASSSRLVGTGGSPLHF.

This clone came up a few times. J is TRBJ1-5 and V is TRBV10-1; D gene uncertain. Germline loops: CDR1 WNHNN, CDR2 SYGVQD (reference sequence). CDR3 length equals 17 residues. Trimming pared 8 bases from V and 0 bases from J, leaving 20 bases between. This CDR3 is CASYRTREVYSNQPQHF. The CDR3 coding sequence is TGCGCCAGCTATAGAACGAGGGAGGTATATAGCAATCAGCCCCAGCATTTT.

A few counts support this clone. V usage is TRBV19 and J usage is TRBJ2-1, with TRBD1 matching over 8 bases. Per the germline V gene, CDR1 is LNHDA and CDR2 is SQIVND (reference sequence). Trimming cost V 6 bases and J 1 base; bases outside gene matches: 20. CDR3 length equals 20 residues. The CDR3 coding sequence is TGTGCCAGTAGCGAAATTGGACAGGGTTATTTTTCTTCGTCCTACAATGAGCAGTTCTTC. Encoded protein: CASSEIGQGYFSSSYNEQFF.

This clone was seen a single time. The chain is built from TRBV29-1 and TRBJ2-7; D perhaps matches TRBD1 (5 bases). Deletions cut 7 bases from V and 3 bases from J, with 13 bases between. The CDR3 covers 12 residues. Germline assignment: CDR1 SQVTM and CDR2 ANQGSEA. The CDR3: CSASAQGYEQYF. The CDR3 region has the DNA TGCAGCGCCTCCGCCCAGGGCTACGAGCAGTACTTC.

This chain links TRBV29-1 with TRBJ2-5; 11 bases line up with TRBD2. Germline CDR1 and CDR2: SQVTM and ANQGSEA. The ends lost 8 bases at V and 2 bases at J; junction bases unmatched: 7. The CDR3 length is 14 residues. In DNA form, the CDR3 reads TGCAGCACGTCCGGGACTAGCGGACAAGAGACCCAGTACTTC. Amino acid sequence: CSTSGTSGQETQYF.

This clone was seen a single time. Here the CDR3 DNA reads TGTGCCAGCAGCCCACCTACCGGGACAGGCGATGAGCAGTTCTTC. Its protein product is CASSPPTGTGDEQFF. The chain combines TRBV21-1 with TRBJ2-1; TRBD1, the table's D call, was not compared with the DNA. TRBV21-1 is marked as a pseudogene. The length of the CDR3 is 15 residues.

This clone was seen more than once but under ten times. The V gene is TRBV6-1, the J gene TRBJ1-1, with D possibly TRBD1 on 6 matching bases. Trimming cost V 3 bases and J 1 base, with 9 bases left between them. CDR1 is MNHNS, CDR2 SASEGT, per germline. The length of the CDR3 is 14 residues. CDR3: CASSERTENTEAFF. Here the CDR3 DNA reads TGTGCCAGCAGTGAGAGGACAGAGAACACTGAAGCTTTCTTT.

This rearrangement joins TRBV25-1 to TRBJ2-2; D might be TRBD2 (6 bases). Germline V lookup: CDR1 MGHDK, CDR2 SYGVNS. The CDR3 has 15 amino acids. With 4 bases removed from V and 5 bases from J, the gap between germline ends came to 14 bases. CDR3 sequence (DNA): TGTGCCAGCAGTGCATCATTGGGGGGTACCGGGGAGCTGTTTTTT. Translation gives CASSASLGGTGELFF.

DNA of the CDR3: TGTGCCAGCTCACTGGAGAGGAGGCAGCCCCAGCATTTT. This gives the protein CASSLERRQPQHF. The chain employs TRBV18 and TRBJ1-5; no clear D gene. Trimming removed 4 bases at V and 7 bases at J, with 11 bases between. The CDR3 has 13 amino acids. Germline V gene data show CDR1 as KGHSH and CDR2 as LQKENI.

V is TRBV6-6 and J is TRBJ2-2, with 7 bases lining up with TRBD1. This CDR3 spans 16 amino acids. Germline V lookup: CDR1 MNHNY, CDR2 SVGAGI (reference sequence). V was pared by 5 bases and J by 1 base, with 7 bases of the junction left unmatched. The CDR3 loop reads CASSKLGTENTGELFF. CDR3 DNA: TGTGCCAGCAGTAAGCTAGGGACAGAGAACACCGGGGAGCTGTTTTTT.

CDR3 nucleotides: TGTGCCAGCAGACGAACCGGGACAGGGTGGGAAAAACTGTTTTTT. It encodes CASRRTGTGWEKLFF. The chain uses TRBV6-5 and TRBJ1-4, with 9 bases fitting TRBD1. The CDR3 runs to 15 residues. Trimming cost V 6 bases and J 8 bases; bases outside gene matches: 10. CDR1 and CDR2 (germline): MNHEY, SVGAGI.